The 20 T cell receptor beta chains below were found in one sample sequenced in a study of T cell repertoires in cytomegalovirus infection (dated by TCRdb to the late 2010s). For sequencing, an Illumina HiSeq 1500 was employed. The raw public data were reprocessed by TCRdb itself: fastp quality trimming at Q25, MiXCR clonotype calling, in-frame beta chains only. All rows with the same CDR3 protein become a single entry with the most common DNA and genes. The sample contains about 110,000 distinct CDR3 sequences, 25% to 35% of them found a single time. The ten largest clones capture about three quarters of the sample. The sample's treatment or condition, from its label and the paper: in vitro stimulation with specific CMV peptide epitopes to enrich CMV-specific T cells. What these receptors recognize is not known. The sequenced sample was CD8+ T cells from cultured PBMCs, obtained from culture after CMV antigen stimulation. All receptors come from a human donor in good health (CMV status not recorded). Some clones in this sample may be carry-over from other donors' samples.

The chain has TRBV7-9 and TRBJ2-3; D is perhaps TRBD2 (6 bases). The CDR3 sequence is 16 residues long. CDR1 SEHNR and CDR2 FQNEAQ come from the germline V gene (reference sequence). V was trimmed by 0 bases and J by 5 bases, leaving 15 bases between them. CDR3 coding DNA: TGTGCCAGCAGCTTAGCGCTCGCGGGGCTAGGAGATACGCAGTATTTT. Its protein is CASSLALAGLGDTQYF.

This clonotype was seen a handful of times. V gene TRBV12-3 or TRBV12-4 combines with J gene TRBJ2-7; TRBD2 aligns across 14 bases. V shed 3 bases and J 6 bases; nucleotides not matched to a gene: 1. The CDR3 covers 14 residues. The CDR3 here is CASSFGLAGGEQYF. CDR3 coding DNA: TGTGCCAGCAGTTTCGGACTAGCGGGGGGCGAGCAGTACTTC.

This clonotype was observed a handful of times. Here the CDR3 reads CASSPDRGDQPQHF. The CDR3 bases are TGTGCCAGCAGCCCCGACAGGGGGGATCAGCCCCAGCATTTT. The chain has TRBV12-3 or TRBV12-4 and TRBJ1-5; 9 bases fit TRBD1. This CDR3 has 14 amino acids. With V trimmed by 6 bases and J by 5 bases, 5 bases remained unmatched.

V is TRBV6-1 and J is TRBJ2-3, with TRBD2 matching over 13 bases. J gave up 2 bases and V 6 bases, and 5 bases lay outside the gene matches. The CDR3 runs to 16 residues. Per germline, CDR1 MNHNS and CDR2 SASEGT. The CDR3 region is CASSRGLAGATDTQYF. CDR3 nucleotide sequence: TGTGCCAGCAGCCGAGGACTAGCGGGGGCCACAGATACGCAGTATTTT.

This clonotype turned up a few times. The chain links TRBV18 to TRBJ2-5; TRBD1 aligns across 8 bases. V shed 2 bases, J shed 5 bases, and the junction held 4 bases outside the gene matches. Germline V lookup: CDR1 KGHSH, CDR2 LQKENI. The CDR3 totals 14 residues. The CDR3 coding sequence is TGTGCCAGCTCACCAAACAGACAGGGGGAGACCCAGTACTTC. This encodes CASSPNRQGETQYF.

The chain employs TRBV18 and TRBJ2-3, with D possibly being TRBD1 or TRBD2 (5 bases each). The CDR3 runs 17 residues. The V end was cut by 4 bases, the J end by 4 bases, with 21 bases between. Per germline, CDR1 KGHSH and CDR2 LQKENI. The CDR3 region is CASSQVPGRPESDTQYF. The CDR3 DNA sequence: TGTGCCAGCTCACAAGTACCGGGACGGCCGGAATCAGATACGCAGTATTTT.

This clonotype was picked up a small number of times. CDR3 loop: CASSLRDLMDYNEQFF. CDR3 DNA sequence: TGTGCCAGCAGCTTAAGGGACCTAATGGATTACAATGAGCAGTTCTTC. The V and J genes are TRBV7-9 and TRBJ2-1; D is possibly TRBD1 or TRBD2 (5 bases each). V was pared by 2 bases and J by 4 bases, with 15 bases between. The CDR3 extends over 16 amino acids. The germline CDR1 and CDR2 sequences are SEHNR and FQNEAQ (reference sequence).

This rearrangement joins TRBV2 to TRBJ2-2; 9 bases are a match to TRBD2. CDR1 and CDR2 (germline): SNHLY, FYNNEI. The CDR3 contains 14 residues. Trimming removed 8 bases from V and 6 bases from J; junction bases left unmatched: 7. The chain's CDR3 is CASQGTSLPGELFF. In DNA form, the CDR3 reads TGTGCCAGCCAAGGGACTAGCTTGCCCGGGGAGCTGTTTTTT.

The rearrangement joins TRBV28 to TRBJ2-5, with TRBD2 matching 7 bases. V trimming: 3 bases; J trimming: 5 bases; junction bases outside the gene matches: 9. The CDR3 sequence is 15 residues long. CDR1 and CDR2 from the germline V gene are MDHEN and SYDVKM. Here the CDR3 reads CASSLVFVGGETQYF. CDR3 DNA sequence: TGTGCCAGCAGTTTGGTTTTCGTGGGAGGGGAGACCCAGTACTTC.

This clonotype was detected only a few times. CDR3: CASRAGTSFGEQFF. DNA of the CDR3: TGTGCCAGCAGGGCCGGGACTAGCTTTGGTGAGCAGTTCTTC. The rearrangement uses TRBV6-5 and TRBJ2-1, with 9 bases lining up with TRBD2. V dropped 6 bases and J dropped 9; count of bases not matched to a gene: 9. CDR3 length: 14 residues. Germline V gene sequence: CDR1 MNHEY, CDR2 SVGAGI.

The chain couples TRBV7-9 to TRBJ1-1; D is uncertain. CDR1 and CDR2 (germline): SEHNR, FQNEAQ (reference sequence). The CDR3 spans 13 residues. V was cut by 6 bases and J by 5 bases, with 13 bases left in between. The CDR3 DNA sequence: TGTGCCAGCAGATCAAACCTGGGAACTGAAGCTTTCTTT. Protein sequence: CASRSNLGTEAFF. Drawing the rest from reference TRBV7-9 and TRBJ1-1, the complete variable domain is DTGVSQNPRHKITKRGQNVTFRCDPISEHNRLYWYRQTLGQGPEFLTYFQNEAQLEKSRLLSDRFSAERPKGSFSTLEIQRTEQGDSAMYLCASRSNLGTEAFFGQGTRLTVV.

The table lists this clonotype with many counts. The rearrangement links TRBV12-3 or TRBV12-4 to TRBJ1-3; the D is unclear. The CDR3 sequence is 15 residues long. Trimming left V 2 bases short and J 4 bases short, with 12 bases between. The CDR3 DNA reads TGTGCCAGCAGTTTACTGGAGATGAGGGGAAACACCATATATTTT. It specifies CASSLLEMRGNTIYF.

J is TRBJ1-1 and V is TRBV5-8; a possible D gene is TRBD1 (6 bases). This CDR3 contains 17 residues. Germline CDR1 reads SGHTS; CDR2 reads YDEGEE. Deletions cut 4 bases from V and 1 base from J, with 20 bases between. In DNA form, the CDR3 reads TGTGCCAGCAGCGTGGTCTACCCGGGACACCCGAACACTGAAGCTTTCTTT. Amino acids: CASSVVYPGHPNTEAFF.

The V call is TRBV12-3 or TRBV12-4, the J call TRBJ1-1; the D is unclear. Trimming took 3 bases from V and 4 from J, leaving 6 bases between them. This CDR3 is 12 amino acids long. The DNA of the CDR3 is TGTGCCAGCAGTTTTGGGGTCACTGAAGCTTTCTTT. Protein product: CASSFGVTEAFF.

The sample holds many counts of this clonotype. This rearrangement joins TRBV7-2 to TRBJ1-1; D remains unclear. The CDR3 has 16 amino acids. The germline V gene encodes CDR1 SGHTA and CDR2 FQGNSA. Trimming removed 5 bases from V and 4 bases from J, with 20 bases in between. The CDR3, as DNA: TGTGCCAGCAGCAACATGGCTAGCGAACGCTTCACTGAAGCTTTCTTT. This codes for CASSNMASERFTEAFF.

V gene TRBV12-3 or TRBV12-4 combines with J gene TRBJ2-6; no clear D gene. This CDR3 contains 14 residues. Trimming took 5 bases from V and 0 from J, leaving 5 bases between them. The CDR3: CASSPPSGANVLTF. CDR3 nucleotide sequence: TGTGCCAGCAGTCCTCCCTCTGGGGCCAACGTCCTGACTTTC.

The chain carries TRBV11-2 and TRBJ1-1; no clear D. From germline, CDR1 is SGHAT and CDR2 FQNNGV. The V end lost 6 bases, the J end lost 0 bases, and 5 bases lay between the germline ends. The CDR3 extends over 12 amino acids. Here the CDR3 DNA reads TGTGCCAGCAGTTATATGAACACTGAAGCTTTCTTT. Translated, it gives CASSYMNTEAFF.

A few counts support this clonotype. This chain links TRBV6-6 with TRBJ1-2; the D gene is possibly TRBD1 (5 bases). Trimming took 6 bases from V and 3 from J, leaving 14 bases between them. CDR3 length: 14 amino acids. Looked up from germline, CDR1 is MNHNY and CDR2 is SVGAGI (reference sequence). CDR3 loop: CASSPLTEDYGYTF. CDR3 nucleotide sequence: TGTGCCAGCAGCCCTCTGACAGAAGACTATGGCTACACCTTC.

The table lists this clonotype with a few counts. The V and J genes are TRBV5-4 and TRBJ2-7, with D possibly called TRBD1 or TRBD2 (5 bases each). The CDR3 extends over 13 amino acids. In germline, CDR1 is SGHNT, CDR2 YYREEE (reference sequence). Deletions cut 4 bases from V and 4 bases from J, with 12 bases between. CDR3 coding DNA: TGTGCCAGCAGCCGGGACGGGCCATACGAGCAGTACTTC. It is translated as CASSRDGPYEQYF. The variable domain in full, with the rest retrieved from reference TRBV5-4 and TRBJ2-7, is ETGVTQSPTHLIKTRGQQVTLRCSSQSGHNTVSWYQQALGQGPQFIFQYYREEENGRGNFPPRFSGLQFPNYSSELNVNALELDDSALYLCASSRDGPYEQYFGPGTRLTVT.

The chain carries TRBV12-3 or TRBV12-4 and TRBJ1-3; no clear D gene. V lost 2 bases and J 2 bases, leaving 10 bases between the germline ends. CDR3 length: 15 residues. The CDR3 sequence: CASSLLRGTGNTIYF. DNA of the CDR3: TGTGCCAGCAGTTTATTACGAGGAACTGGAAACACCATATATTTT.